This T cell receptor (beta chain) was identified in a study of metastatic and nonmetastatic thyroid tumors. Study at large: Across blood and tumor or nodule tissue, repertoires from malignant and benign thyroid patients were compared with one another. Notes on the study in general: As reported, TCR beta diversity in blood and tumor was significantly higher in malignant thyroid tumors than in benign nodules.

In the original workflow: Clinicopathological groups differed in CDR3, with these differences serving to build a distant-metastasis classifier for papillary thyroid cancer. With MiXCR, TCRdb reprocessed the PCR reads. TCRdb, not the authors, supplied the V and J calls. The sample includes tens of thousands of clones, roughly 9.7% of them seen just once. The CDR3 sequence is 15 residues long. Germline V lookup: CDR1 MNHNS, CDR2 SASEGT. J gave up 8 bases and V 4 bases, and 12 bases lay outside the gene matches. This clone came up many times. What it binds is not known. This may arise from a read error, as a much more abundant clone is one base away. The identical CDR3 is also encoded by other nucleotide sequences in the sample. Nobody among the patients had been given any treatment before thyroid surgery.

This chain links TRBV6-1 with TRBJ1-2; 8 bases line up with TRBD1. Sample: blood. The source of this sequence is a female donor with papillary thyroid cancer or a benign thyroid nodule (not recorded which). Some clones in this sample may be carry-over from other donors' samples. In nucleotides, the CDR3 is TGTGCCAGCAGTGGATCCACCGAGACAGGGGAAGGCTACACCTTC. It specifies CASSGSTETGEGYTF.